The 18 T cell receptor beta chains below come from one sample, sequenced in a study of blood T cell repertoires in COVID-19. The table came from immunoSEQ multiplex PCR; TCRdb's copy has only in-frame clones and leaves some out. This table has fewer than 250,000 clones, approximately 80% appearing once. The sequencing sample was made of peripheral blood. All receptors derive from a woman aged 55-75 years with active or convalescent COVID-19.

This chain's CDR3 is CASGIRGGETEAFF. For the CDR3, the DNA is TGTGCCAGCGGAATCAGGGGAGGGGAAACTGAAGCTTTCTTT. The chain employs TRBV2 and TRBJ1-1; D might be TRBD1 (6 bases). V was pared by 8 bases and J by 5 bases, with 18 bases between. From germline, CDR1 is SNHLY and CDR2 FYNNEI. This CDR3 spans 14 amino acids.

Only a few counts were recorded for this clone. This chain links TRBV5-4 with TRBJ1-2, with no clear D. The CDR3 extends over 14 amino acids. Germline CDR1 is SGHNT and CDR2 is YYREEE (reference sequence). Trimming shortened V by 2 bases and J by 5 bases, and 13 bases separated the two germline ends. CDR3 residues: CASSFGETVYGYTF. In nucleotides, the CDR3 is TGTGCCAGCAGCTTCGGGGAGACCGTTTATGGCTACACCTTC.

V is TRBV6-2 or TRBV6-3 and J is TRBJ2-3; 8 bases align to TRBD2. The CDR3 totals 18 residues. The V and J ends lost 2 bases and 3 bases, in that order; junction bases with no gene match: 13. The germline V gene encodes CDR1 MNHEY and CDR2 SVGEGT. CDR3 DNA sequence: TGTGCCAGCAGTTACGTACAGCGGGAGCCCTCCACAACAGATACGCAGTATTTT. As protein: CASSYVQREPSTTDTQYF.

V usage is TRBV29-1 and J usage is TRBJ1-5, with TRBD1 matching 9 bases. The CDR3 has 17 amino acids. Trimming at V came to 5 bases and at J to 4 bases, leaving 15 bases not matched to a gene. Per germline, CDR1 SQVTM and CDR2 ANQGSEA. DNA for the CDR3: TGCAGCGTTTCAATTAATCCGGGACAGGGACGTAATCAGCCCCAGCATTTT. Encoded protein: CSVSINPGQGRNQPQHF.

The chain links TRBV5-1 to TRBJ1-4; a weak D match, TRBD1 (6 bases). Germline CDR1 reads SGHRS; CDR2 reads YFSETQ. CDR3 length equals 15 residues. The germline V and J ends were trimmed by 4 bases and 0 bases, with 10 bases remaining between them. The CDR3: CASSIQGPTNEKLFF. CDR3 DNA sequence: TGCGCCAGCAGCATACAGGGTCCAACTAATGAAAAACTGTTTTTT.

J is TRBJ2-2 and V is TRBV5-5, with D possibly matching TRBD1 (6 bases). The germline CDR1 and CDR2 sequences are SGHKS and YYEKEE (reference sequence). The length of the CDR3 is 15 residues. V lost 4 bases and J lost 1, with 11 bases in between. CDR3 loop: CASSAGTQNTGELFF. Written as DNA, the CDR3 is TGTGCCAGCAGCGCCGGGACACAGAACACCGGGGAGCTGTTTTTT.

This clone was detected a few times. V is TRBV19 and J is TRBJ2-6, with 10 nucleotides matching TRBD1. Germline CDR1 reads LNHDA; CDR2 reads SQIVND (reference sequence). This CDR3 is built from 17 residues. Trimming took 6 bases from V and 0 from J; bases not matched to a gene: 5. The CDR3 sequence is CASRTGQGGSGANVLTF. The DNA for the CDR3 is TGTGCCAGTAGGACTGGACAGGGGGGCTCTGGGGCCAACGTCCTGACTTTC.

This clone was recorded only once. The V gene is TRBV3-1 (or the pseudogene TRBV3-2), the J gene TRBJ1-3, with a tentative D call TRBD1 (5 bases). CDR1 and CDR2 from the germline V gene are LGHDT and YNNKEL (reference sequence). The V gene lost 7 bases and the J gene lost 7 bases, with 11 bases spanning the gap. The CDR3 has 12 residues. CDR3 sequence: CASMSGDNTIYF. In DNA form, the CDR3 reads TGTGCCAGCATGAGCGGGGACAACACCATATATTTT.

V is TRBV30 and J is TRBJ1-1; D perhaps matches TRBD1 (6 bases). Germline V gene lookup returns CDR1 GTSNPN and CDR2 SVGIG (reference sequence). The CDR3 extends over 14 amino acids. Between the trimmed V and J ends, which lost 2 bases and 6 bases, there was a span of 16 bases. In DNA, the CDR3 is TGTGCCTGGAGTCGAAACAGGGTCTTGCCTGAAGCTTTCTTT. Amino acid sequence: CAWSRNRVLPEAFF.

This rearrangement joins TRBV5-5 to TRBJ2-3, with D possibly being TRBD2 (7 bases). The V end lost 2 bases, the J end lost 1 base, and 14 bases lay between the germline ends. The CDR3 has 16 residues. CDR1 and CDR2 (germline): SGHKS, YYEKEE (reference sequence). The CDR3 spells CASSLPRGGGTDTQYF. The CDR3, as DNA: TGTGCCAGCAGCTTACCGCGAGGGGGGGGCACAGATACGCAGTATTTT.

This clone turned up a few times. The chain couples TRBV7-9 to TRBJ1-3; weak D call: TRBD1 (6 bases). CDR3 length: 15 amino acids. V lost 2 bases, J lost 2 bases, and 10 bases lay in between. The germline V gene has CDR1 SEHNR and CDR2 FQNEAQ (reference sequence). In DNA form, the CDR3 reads TGTGCCAGCAGCTTACTTAACAGGGCTGGAAACACCATATATTTT. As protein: CASSLLNRAGNTIYF.

CDR3 nucleotide sequence: TGTGCCAGCAACAGGGGAAGAGGGACCGGGGAGCTGTTTTTT. Amino acid sequence: CASNRGRGTGELFF. This chain uses TRBV6-5 with TRBJ2-2; 7 nucleotides align to TRBD1. This CDR3 comprises 14 residues. The V gene end was trimmed by 7 bases and the J gene end by 5 bases; junction bases not matched to a gene: 7. Germline CDR1 MNHEY, CDR2 SVGAGI.

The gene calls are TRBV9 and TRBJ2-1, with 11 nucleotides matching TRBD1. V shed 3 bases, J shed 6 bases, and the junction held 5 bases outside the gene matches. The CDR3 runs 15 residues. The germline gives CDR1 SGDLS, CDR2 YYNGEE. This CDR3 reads CASSAFGTGGNEQFF. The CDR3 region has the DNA TGTGCCAGCAGCGCGTTCGGGACAGGGGGCAATGAGCAGTTCTTC. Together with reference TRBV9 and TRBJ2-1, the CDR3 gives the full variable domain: DSGVTQTPKHLITATGQRVTLRCSPRSGDLSVYWYQQSLDQGLQFLIQYYNGEERAKGNILERFSAQQFPDLHSELNLSSLELGDSALYFCASSAFGTGGNEQFFGPGTRLTVL.

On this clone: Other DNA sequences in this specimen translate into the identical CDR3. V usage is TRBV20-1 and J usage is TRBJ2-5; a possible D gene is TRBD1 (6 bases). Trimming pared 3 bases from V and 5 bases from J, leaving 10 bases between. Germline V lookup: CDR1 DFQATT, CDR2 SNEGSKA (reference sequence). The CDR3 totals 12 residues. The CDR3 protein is CSASRQGETQYF. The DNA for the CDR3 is TGCAGTGCTAGTCGGCAGGGGGAGACCCAGTACTTC.

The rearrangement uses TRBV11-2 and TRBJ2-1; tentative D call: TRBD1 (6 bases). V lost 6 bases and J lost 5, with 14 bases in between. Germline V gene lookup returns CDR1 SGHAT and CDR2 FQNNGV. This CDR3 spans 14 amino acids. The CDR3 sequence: CASSPQGTHNEQFF. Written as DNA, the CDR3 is TGTGCCAGCAGTCCACAGGGTACACACAATGAGCAGTTCTTC.

The DNA of the CDR3 is TGTGCCAGCAGCTTACGACTAGCGGGAGACAATGAGCAGTTCTTC. The encoded protein is CASSLRLAGDNEQFF. The chain combines TRBV11-3 with TRBJ2-1; 12 nucleotides agree with TRBD2. Per the germline V gene, CDR1 is SGHNT and CDR2 is YENEEA. There are 15 residues in the CDR3. V was pared by 2 bases and J by 5 bases, with 1 base of the junction left unmatched.

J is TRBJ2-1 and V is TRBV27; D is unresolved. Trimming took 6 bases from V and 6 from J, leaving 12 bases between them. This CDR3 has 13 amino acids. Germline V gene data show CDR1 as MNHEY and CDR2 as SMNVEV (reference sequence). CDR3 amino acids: CASRYLASNEQFF. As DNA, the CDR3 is TGTGCCAGCAGATACCTCGCCAGCAATGAGCAGTTCTTC.

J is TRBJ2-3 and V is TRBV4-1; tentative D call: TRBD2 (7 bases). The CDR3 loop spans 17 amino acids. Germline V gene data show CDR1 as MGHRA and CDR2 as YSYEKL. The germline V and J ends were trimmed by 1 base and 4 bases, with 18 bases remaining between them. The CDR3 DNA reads TGCGCCAGCAGCCAAGCGTTAGCGAGAGGGGGGGCAGATACGCAGTATTTT. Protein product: CASSQALARGGADTQYF.